This T cell receptor (beta chain) emerged from a study of response to subunit inactivated influenza vaccine. Whole-study results and caveats: After each seasonal influenza vaccination, few new T cells are recruited, the authors suggested.

Only a few counts were recorded for this clonotype. Its antigen is currently unknown. A single record per CDR3 protein comes from TCRdb applying MiXCR to the RT-PCR reads. The table lists over 150,000 distinct CDR3 sequences, around 10% of them singletons. Trimming at V came to 2 bases and at J to 4 bases, leaving 4 bases not matched to a gene. The CDR3 has 15 residues. The germline V gene has CDR1 SGHVS and CDR2 FQNEAQ. The rearrangement links TRBV7-8 to TRBJ2-1, with TRBD2 matching over 8 bases. Here the sequenced sample was CD8+ T cells sorted from PBMCs, taken 23 months after vaccination. The TCR sequence derives from a man aged 45-69 years who received an inactivated influenza vaccine. CDR3 nucleotides: TGTGCCAGCAGCTTAAGAGTAGCGGGATACAATGAGCAGTTCTTC. Protein product: CASSLRVAGYNEQFF.